This is a list of T cell receptor beta chains from one sample in a study of post-analysis software for immune sequencing data. TCRdb redid the calling of the PCR reads with MiXCR, one entry per CDR3 protein. This table holds roughly 800,000 distinct CDR3 sequences, around 27% found once. The sequenced material came from blood. Receptor source: a girl aged 5 to 17 with multiple sclerosis. Both conserved end residues are part of each CDR3. Each record gives: CDR3 protein, CDR3 DNA, clone size, V gene, D gene, J gene. A D gene is named only where the DNA matches it firmly. Clone size is stated in some rows and not others, as once, few, many or a class when expanded.

CDR3: CASSLDEGTQYF
DNA: TGTGCCAGCAGTCTGGATGAGGGTACGCAGTATTTT
size: few
V: TRBV28
D: -
J: TRBJ2-3

CDR3: CASSQDGGRAGEQYF
DNA: TGCGCCAGCAGCCAAGACGGGGGGAGGGCCGGCGAGCAGTACTTC
size: few
V: TRBV4-3
D: TRBD2
J: TRBJ2-7

CDR3: CASSPGLAGGMETQYF
DNA: TGTGCCAGCAGCCCTGGACTAGCGGGAGGGATGGAGACCCAGTACTTC
size: -
V: TRBV7-2
D: TRBD2
J: TRBJ2-5

CDR3: CASSPRALTGVDYGYTF
DNA: TGTGCCAGCAGCCCACGGGCCCTGACAGGGGTGGACTATGGCTACACCTTC
size: few
V: TRBV5-5
D: TRBD1
J: TRBJ1-2

CDR3: CASSFRADTQYF
DNA: TGTGCCAGCAGCTTCAGGGCAGATACGCAGTATTTT
size: many
V: TRBV7-8
D: -
J: TRBJ2-3

CDR3: CSVEEVGPSAYNEQFF
DNA: TGCAGCGTTGAAGAAGTCGGCCCCTCGGCCTACAATGAGCAGTTCTTC
size: -
V: TRBV29-1
D: -
J: TRBJ2-1

CDR3: CAISVQAGMGTGELFF
DNA: TGTGCCATCAGTGTCCAAGCGGGTATGGGGACCGGGGAGCTGTTTTTT
size: -
V: TRBV10-3
D: -
J: TRBJ2-2

CDR3: CASQTADEQYF
DNA: TGTGCCAGCCAGACAGCGGACGAGCAGTACTTC
size: few
V: TRBV28
D: -
J: TRBJ2-7

CDR3: CASSQGASGYEQYF
DNA: TGCGCCAGCAGCCAAGGGGCTAGCGGCTACGAGCAGTACTTC
size: few
V: TRBV4-3
D: TRBD2
J: TRBJ2-7

CDR3: CSATTGQTGEQYF
DNA: TGCAGTGCTACGACGGGGCAAACGGGCGAGCAGTACTTC
size: many
V: TRBV20-1
D: -
J: TRBJ2-7

CDR3: CSARDNQRGSYEQYF
DNA: TGCAGTGCTAGAGATAACCAGCGGGGTTCCTACGAGCAGTACTTC
size: -
V: TRBV20-1
D: TRBD2
J: TRBJ2-7

CDR3: CASSLSSSRSEQFF
DNA: TGTGCCAGCAGCTTATCTTCGAGCAGGTCTGAGCAGTTCTTC
size: few
V: TRBV7-2
D: -
J: TRBJ2-1

CDR3: CASSPTRLVYNEQFF
DNA: TGTGCCAGCAGCCCCACTAGACTAGTCTACAATGAGCAGTTCTTC
size: -
V: TRBV7-9
D: -
J: TRBJ2-1

CDR3: CASSVGGTSGDTQYF
DNA: TGTGCCAGCAGCGTAGGTGGGACTAGCGGGGATACGCAGTATTTT
size: -
V: TRBV9
D: TRBD2
J: TRBJ2-3

CDR3: CSVHTSGRFNEQFF
DNA: TGCAGCGTCCACACTAGCGGGAGATTCAATGAGCAGTTCTTC
size: -
V: TRBV29-1
D: TRBD2
J: TRBJ2-1

CDR3: CSVGPRLGGYEQYF
DNA: TGCAGCGTTGGCCCACGGTTAGGAGGCTACGAGCAGTACTTC
size: -
V: TRBV29-1
D: -
J: TRBJ2-7

CDR3: CAGSFEGDTNQPQHF
DNA: TGTGCCGGCAGCTTTGAAGGAGACACCAATCAGCCCCAGCATTTT
size: -
V: TRBV5-5
D: -
J: TRBJ1-5

CDR3: CASSRNTGELFF
DNA: TGTGCCAGCAGCCGAAACACCGGGGAGCTGTTTTTT
size: few
V: TRBV4-2
D: -
J: TRBJ2-2

CDR3: CASRSGGANPAYEQYF
DNA: TGTGCCAGCAGGTCGGGGGGCGCGAACCCAGCCTACGAGCAGTACTTC
size: few
V: TRBV6-5
D: -
J: TRBJ2-7

CDR3: CASSFPGVTFEQYF
DNA: TGTGCCAGCAGCTTTCCGGGGGTAACTTTCGAGCAGTACTTC
size: -
V: TRBV7-2
D: -
J: TRBJ2-7

CDR3: CASSFIIRVGTEAFF
DNA: TGTGCCAGCAGCTTTATCATCAGGGTCGGGACTGAAGCTTTCTTT
size: few
V: TRBV11-2
D: -
J: TRBJ1-1

CDR3: CASSLAVRGAASPLHF
DNA: TGTGCCAGCAGCTTAGCGGTTAGGGGCGCCGCATCACCCCTCCACTTT
size: -
V: TRBV7-8
D: -
J: TRBJ1-6